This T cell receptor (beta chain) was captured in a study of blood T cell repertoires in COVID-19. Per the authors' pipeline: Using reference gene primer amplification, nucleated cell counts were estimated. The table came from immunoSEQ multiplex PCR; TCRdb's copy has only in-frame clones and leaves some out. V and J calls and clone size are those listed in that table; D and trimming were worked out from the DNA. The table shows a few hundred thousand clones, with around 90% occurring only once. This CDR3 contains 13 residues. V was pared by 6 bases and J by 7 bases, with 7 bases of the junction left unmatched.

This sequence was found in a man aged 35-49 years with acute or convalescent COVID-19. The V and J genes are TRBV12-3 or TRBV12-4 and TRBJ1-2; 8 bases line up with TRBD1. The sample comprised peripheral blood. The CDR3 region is CASRPPGGFGYTF. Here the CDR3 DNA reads TGTGCCAGCAGACCCCCAGGGGGCTTTGGCTACACCTTC.